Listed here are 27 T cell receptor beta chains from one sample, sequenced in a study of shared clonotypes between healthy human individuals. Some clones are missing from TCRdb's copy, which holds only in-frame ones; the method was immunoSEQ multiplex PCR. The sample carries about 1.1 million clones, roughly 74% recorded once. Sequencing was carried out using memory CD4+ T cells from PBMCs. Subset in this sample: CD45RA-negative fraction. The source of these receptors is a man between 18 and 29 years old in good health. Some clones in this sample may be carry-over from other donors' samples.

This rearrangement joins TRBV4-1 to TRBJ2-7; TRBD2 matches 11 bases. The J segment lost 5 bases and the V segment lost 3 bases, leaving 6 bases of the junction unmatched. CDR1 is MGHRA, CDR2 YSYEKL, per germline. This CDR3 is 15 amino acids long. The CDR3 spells CASSHLAGGPHEQYF. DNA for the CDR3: TGCGCCAGCAGCCATTTAGCGGGAGGGCCTCACGAGCAGTACTTC.

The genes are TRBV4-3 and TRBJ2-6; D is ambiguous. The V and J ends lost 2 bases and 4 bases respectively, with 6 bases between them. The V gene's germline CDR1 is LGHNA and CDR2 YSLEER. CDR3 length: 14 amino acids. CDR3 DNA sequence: TGCGCCAGCAGCCAACGAGCGGGGGCCAACGTCCTGACTTTC. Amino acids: CASSQRAGANVLTF.

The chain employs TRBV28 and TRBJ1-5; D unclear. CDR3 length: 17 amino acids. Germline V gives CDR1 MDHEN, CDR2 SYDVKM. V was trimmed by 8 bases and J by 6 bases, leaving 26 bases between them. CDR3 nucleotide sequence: TGTGCCAGCCCACAACCGGAAAGAATCCCTGGCGGTCAGCCCCAGCATTTT. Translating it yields CASPQPERIPGGQPQHF.

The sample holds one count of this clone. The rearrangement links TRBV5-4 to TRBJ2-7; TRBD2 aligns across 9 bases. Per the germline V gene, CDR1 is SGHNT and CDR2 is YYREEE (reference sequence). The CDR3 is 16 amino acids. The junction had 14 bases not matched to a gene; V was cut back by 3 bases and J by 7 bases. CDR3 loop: CASSSLDLREGGEQYF. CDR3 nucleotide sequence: TGTGCCAGCAGCTCCCTGGATCTGCGGGAGGGAGGGGAGCAGTACTTC.

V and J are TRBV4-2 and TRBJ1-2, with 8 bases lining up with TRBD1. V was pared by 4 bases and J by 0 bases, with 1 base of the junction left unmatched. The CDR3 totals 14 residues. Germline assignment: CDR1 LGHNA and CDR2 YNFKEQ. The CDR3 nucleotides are TGTGCCAGCAGCCGACAGGGGTCTAACTATGGCTACACCTTC. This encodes CASSRQGSNYGYTF.

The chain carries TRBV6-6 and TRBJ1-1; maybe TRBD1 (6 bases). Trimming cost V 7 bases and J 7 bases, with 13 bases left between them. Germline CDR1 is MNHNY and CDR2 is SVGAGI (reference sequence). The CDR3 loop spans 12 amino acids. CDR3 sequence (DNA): TGTGCCAGCACCATCGAGGGGGGTGAAGCTTTCTTT. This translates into CASTIEGGEAFF.

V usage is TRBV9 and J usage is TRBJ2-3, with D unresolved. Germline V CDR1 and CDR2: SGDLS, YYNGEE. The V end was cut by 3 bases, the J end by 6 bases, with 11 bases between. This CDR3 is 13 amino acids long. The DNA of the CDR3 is TGTGCCAGCAGCGACCCGCAGGCGGATACGCAGTATTTT. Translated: CASSDPQADTQYF.

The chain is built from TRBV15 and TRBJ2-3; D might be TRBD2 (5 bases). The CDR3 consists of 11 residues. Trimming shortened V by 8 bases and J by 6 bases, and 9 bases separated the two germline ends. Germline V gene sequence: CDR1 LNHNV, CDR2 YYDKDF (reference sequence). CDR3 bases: TGTGCCACCCGGCGGGCGGATACGCAGTATTTT. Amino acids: CATRRADTQYF.

CDR3 in DNA: TGTGCCAGCACCAAGGTGGGGGAAAGCTACGAGCAGTACTTC. Its translation: CASTKVGESYEQYF. V usage is TRBV27 and J usage is TRBJ2-7; D assignment may be TRBD1 or TRBD2 (5 bases each). Germline loops: CDR1 MNHEY, CDR2 SMNVEV (reference sequence). The CDR3 extends over 14 amino acids. Trimming shortened V by 7 bases and J by 3 bases, and 16 bases separated the two germline ends.

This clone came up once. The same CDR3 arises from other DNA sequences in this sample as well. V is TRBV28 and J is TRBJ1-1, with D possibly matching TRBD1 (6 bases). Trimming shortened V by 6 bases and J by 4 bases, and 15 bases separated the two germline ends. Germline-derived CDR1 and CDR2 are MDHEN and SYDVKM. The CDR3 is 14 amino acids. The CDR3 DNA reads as TGTGCCAGCAGCCTCCCGGGGGCCCTCACTGAAGCTTTCTTT. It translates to CASSLPGALTEAFF.

DNA of the CDR3: TGTGCCAGCAGTTTGGATAGCGGGGGTAGCTCCTACAATGAGCAGTTCTTC. Amino acid sequence: CASSLDSGGSSYNEQFF. The gene calls are TRBV28 and TRBJ2-1, with TRBD2 matching over 9 bases. CDR3 size: 17 residues. The V segment lost 3 bases and the J segment 0 bases; nucleotides outside the gene matches: 6. Germline CDR1 reads MDHEN; CDR2 reads SYDVKM.

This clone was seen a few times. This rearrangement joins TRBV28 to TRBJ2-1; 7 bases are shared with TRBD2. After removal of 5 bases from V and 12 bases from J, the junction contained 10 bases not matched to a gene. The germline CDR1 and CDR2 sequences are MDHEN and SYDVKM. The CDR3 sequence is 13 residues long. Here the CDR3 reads CASSPRWGEGQFF. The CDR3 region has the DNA TGTGCCAGCAGTCCTCGTTGGGGGGAGGGGCAGTTCTTC.

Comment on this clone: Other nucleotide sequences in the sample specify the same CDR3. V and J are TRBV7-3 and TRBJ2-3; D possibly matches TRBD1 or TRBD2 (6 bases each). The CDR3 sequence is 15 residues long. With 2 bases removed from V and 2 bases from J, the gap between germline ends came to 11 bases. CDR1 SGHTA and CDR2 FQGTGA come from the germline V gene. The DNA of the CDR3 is TGTGCCAGCAGCTTAGTAGGGGGGCCCACAGATACGCAGTATTTT. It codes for CASSLVGGPTDTQYF.

The CDR3 sequence: CASSLKGHTGELFF. In DNA form, the CDR3 reads TGTGCCAGCAGCTTGAAAGGGCACACCGGGGAGCTGTTTTTT. This chain links TRBV5-4 with TRBJ2-2; D not certain. The germline CDR1 and CDR2 sequences are SGHNT and YYREEE (reference sequence). This CDR3 spans 14 amino acids. The V end lost 1 base, the J end lost 3 bases, and 7 bases lay between the germline ends.

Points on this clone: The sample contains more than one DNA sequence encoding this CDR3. The CDR3 here is CASSQGTGTDTQYF. The CDR3 nucleotides are TGTGCCAGCAGCCAGGGGACTGGCACAGATACGCAGTATTTT. This chain joins TRBV4-2 and TRBJ2-3; TRBD2 might be the D (6 bases). The CDR3 sequence is 14 residues long. Germline CDR1 reads LGHNA; CDR2 reads YNFKEQ. Trimming took off 3 bases at V and 1 base at J, with 8 bases between the two ends.

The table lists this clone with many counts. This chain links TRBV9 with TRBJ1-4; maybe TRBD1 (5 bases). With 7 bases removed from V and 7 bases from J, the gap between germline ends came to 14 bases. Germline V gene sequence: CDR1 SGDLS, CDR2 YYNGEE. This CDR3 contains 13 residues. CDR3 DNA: TGTGCCAGCGGGCAGGGCTCGGGTGAAAAACTGTTTTTT. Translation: CASGQGSGEKLFF. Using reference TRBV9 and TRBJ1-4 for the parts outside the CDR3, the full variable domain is DSGVTQTPKHLITATGQRVTLRCSPRSGDLSVYWYQQSLDQGLQFLIQYYNGEERAKGNILERFSAQQFPDLHSELNLSSLELGDSALYFCASGQGSGEKLFFGSGTQLSVL.

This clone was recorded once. The CDR3 sequence is CASSFRDNLGDEQFF. The CDR3 DNA follows: TGTGCCAGCAGCTTCCGGGACAATCTAGGGGATGAGCAGTTCTTC. The chain uses TRBV7-9 and TRBJ2-1, with D maybe TRBD1 (6 bases). CDR1 SEHNR and CDR2 FQNEAQ come from the germline V gene (reference sequence). This CDR3 has 15 residues. Trimming removed 3 bases at V and 8 bases at J, with 17 bases between.

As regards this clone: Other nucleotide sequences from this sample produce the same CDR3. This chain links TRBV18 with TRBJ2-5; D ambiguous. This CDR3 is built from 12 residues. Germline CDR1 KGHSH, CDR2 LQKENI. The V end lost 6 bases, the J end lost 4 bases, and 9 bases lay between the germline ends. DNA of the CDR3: TGTGCCAGCTCCCCTAAGGGAGAGACCCAGTACTTC. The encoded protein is CASSPKGETQYF.

CDR3: CASSLSMNTEAFF. The CDR3 DNA sequence: TGTGCCAGCAGCTTAAGCATGAACACTGAAGCTTTCTTT. The chain carries TRBV5-4 and TRBJ1-1; D unresolved. Trimming removed 2 bases at V and 0 bases at J, with 5 bases between. From germline, CDR1 is SGHNT and CDR2 YYREEE (reference sequence). This CDR3 comprises 13 residues.

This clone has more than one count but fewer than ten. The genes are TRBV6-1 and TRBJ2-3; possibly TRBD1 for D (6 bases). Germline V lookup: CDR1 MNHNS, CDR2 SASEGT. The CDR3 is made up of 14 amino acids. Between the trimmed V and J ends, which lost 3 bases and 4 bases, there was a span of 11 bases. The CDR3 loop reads CASSDQTGADTQYF. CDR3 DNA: TGTGCCAGCAGTGATCAGACAGGAGCAGATACGCAGTATTTT.

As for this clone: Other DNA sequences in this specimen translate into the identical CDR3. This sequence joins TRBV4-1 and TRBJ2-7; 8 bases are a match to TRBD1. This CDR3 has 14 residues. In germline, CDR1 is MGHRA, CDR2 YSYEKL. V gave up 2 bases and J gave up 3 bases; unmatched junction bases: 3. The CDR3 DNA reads TGCGCCAGCAGCCAACCCGGGACAGGCTACGAGCAGTACTTC. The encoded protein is CASSQPGTGYEQYF.

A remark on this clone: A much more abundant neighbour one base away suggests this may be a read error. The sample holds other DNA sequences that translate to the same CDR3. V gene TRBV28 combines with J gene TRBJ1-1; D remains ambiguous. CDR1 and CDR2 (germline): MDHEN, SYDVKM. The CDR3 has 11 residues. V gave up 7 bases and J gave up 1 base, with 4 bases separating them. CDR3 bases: TGTGCCAGCACTGGGAACACTGAAGCTTTCTTT. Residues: CASTGNTEAFF.

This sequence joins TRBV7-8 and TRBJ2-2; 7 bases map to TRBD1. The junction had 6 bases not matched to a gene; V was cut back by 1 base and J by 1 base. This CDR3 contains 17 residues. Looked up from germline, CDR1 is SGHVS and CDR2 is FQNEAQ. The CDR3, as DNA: TGTGCCAGCAGCTTAGAAGGGACAGTAGTGAACACCGGGGAGCTGTTTTTT. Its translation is CASSLEGTVVNTGELFF.

In DNA form, the CDR3 reads TGTGCCAGCAGCCGGGGGGGGCGGGCTAGCGATCGAGATACGCAGTATTTT. Translating gives CASSRGGRASDRDTQYF. The genes are TRBV7-2 and TRBJ2-3, with TRBD2 identical over 8 bases. Germline lookup yields CDR1 SGHTA and CDR2 FQGNSA. J lost 5 bases, V lost 5 bases, and 15 bases had no gene match. The CDR3 is 17 amino acids.

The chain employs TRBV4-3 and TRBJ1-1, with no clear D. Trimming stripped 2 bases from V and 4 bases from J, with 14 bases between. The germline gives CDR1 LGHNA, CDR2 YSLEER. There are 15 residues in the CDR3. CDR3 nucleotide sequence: TGCGCCAGCAGCCAACTTCTGAGGAAAGGCACTGAAGCTTTCTTT. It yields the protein CASSQLLRKGTEAFF.

The CDR3: CASSLGIRGGPSTDTQYF. The DNA for the CDR3 is TGTGCCAGCAGCCTCGGGATCCGCGGGGGACCTAGCACAGATACGCAGTATTTT. The chain is built from TRBV7-2 and TRBJ2-3, with TRBD2 identical over 7 bases. J was trimmed by 0 bases and V by 5 bases; bases with no gene match: 14. The CDR3 has 18 amino acids. In germline, CDR1 is SGHTA, CDR2 FQGNSA.

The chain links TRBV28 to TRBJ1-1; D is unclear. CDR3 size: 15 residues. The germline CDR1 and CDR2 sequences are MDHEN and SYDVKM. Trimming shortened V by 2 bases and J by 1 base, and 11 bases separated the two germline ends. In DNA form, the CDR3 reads TGTGCCAGCAGTTTAGGCCGGCGGGGGAACACTGAAGCTTTCTTT. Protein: CASSLGRRGNTEAFF.